One and the same sample provided the 14 T cell receptor beta chains below, sequenced in a study of chemoradiotherapy in HPV16-positive cancers. Sequenced by immunoSEQ multiplex PCR; TCRdb stores in-frame clones only, minus some. The sample lists approximately 17,000 clones; 60% to 80% were seen once. The source was tumor tissue, collected from a patient who underwent chemoradiotherapy. These receptors were collected from a human donor with HPV-associated anogenital cancer.

This clone occurred a few times. The CDR3 here is CASSLRGPAGELFF. In nucleotides, the CDR3 is TGTGCCAGCAGCTTACGAGGGCCCGCCGGGGAGCTGTTTTTT. This sequence joins TRBV11-3 and TRBJ2-2, with D perhaps TRBD2 (5 bases). V lost 2 bases to trimming and J lost 6 bases, with 10 bases between them. This CDR3 has 14 amino acids. Germline V gene lookup returns CDR1 SGHNT and CDR2 YENEEA. Full variable domain (remainder filled in from reference TRBV11-3 and TRBJ2-2): EAGVVQSPRYKIIEKKQPVAFWCNPISGHNTLYWYLQNLGQGPELLIRYENEEAVDDSQLPKDRFSAERLKGVDSTLKIQPAELGDSAVYLCASSLRGPAGELFFGEGSRLTVL.

The chain carries TRBV28 and TRBJ2-1, with D perhaps matching TRBD1 (6 bases). V was trimmed by 8 bases and J by 9 bases, leaving 17 bases between them. The CDR3 contains 13 residues. Germline V gene sequence: CDR1 MDHEN, CDR2 SYDVKM. DNA of the CDR3: TGTGCCAGCGGACAAACCAGGGGCGGTGAGCAGTTCTTC. It yields the protein CASGQTRGGEQFF.

J is TRBJ2-6 and V is TRBV27, with D tentatively TRBD1 (6 bases). V was trimmed by 3 bases and J by 0 bases, leaving 12 bases between them. Germline V lookup: CDR1 MNHEY, CDR2 SMNVEV (reference sequence). The CDR3 runs to 17 residues. CDR3 protein: CASSFTGLSSGANVLTF. CDR3 nucleotides: TGTGCCAGCAGTTTTACAGGGCTTAGCTCTGGGGCCAACGTCCTGACTTTC. Full variable domain (missing parts from reference TRBV27 and TRBJ2-6): EAQVTQNPRYLITVTGKKLTVTCSQNMNHEYMSWYRQDPGLGLRQIYYSMNVEVTDKGDVPEGYKVSRKEKRNFPLILESPSPNQTSLYFCASSFTGLSSGANVLTFGAGSRLTVL.

The chain recombines TRBV27 with TRBJ2-5, with 10 bases matching TRBD2. The V gene's germline CDR1 is MNHEY and CDR2 SMNVEV (reference sequence). The CDR3 sequence is 16 residues long. With 8 bases clipped from V and 2 bases from J, the junction kept 11 bases outside the gene matches. The chain's CDR3 is CASRSFSGGTQETQYF. The CDR3 bases are TGTGCCAGCCGGTCCTTTAGCGGGGGGACTCAAGAGACCCAGTACTTC.

The rearrangement joins TRBV5-1 to TRBJ2-5; TRBD1 matches 9 bases. The end of the DNA is better explained by TRBJ2-7, so the J call may be wrong. This CDR3 is 14 amino acids long. Germline V gene sequence: CDR1 SGHRS, CDR2 YFSETQ. The CDR3 loop is CASSPRQGGYEQYF. CDR3 coding DNA: TGCGCCAGCAGCCCACGACAGGGGGGCTACGAGCAGTACTTC.

V usage is TRBV15 and J usage is TRBJ1-5; D is uncertain. This CDR3 comprises 14 residues. The V and J ends lost 4 bases and 0 bases respectively, with 7 bases between them. CDR1 is LNHNV and CDR2 is YYDKDF in the germline V gene (reference sequence). CDR3 nucleotides: TGTGCCACCAGCACTGATTATAGCAATCAGCCCCAGCATTTT. Its translation: CATSTDYSNQPQHF.

This chain links TRBV4-1 with TRBJ2-1; D might be TRBD1 (6 bases). Germline CDR1 is MGHRA and CDR2 is YSYEKL. The CDR3 totals 17 residues. V was shortened by 4 bases and J by 0 bases, with 16 bases between the two germline ends. DNA of the CDR3: TGCGCCAGCAGCCCGCGCGGACAGTCTAGCTCCTACAATGAGCAGTTCTTC. It yields the protein CASSPRGQSSSYNEQFF.

The chain combines TRBV7-2 with TRBJ2-7, with 9 bases lining up with TRBD1. CDR3 length: 14 residues. Germline CDR1 and CDR2: SGHTA and FQGNSA. V shed 5 bases and J 3 bases; nucleotides not matched to a gene: 5. The CDR3 is CASSTGQGIYEQYF. CDR3 DNA sequence: TGTGCCAGCAGCACCGGACAGGGGATCTACGAGCAGTACTTC.

This chain links TRBV29-1 with TRBJ2-7; 9 nucleotides match TRBD2. The last part of the DNA fits TRBJ2-1 better; the J call may be wrong. CDR1 and CDR2 (germline): SQVTM, ANQGSEA. The CDR3 is 15 residues long. CDR3 protein: CSVDGGRAWSGEQFF. The CDR3 DNA sequence: TGCAGCGTTGATGGCGGGAGGGCCTGGTCCGGTGAGCAGTTCTTC.

CDR3 protein: CTSSHERGAFDTQYF. As DNA, the CDR3 is TGCACCAGCAGCCACGAGCGGGGGGCCTTTGATACGCAGTATTTT. The chain couples TRBV1 to TRBJ2-3; TRBD2 is the table's D call and was not checked against the DNA. TRBV1 is tagged as a pseudogene. CDR3 length: 15 amino acids.

The V call is TRBV18, the J call TRBJ1-3; no firm D call. The CDR3 is 16 amino acids. The V and J ends lost 2 bases and 2 bases respectively, with 13 bases between them. The germline gives CDR1 KGHSH, CDR2 LQKENI. The CDR3 nucleotides read TGTGCCAGCTCACCAAGGCCCCCCGGGGCTGGAAACACCATATATTTT. Amino acids: CASSPRPPGAGNTIYF.

V and J are TRBV19 and TRBJ1-5; possible D gene TRBD1, 5 bases. CDR3 length: 12 amino acids. The germline V gene has CDR1 LNHDA and CDR2 SQIVND (reference sequence). Trimming took off 1 base at V and 11 bases at J, with 9 bases between the two ends. The CDR3: CASSIGGLAQHF. Here the CDR3 DNA reads TGTGCCAGTAGTATAGGGGGCTTGGCCCAGCATTTT.

The chain couples TRBV7-2 to TRBJ1-2, with TRBD1 identical over 9 bases. CDR1 SGHTA and CDR2 FQGNSA come from the germline V gene. The CDR3 spans 15 residues. V lost 4 bases to trimming and J lost 8 bases; unmatched junction nucleotides: 11. The CDR3 coding sequence is TGTGCCAGCAGCTCCCCCGGGACAGGGACCGAGGGCTACACCTTC. Protein sequence: CASSSPGTGTEGYTF.

As DNA, the CDR3 is TGTGCCAGCAGCTTTTTGACAGTGCCGTACGAGCAGTACTTC. This gives the protein CASSFLTVPYEQYF. The rearrangement links TRBV7-9 to TRBJ2-7, with D possibly TRBD1 on 5 matching bases. V was cut by 3 bases and J by 4 bases, with 13 bases left in between. Germline CDR1 SEHNR, CDR2 FQNEAQ (reference sequence). This CDR3 spans 14 amino acids.